Following are 27 T cell receptor beta chains from one sample sequenced in a study of Graves' ophthalmopathy and Graves' hyperthyroidism. As the template, RNA transcripts were used to amplify TCR beta CDR3 regions. The library came from an HTBI-primed first-round RT-PCR and a second-round multiplex PCR. One entry per CDR3 protein, called by TCRdb with MiXCR from the multiplex PCR reads. The data contain approximately 700,000 distinct CDR3 sequences, under 50% of them singletons. What was sequenced was peripheral blood. The receptors were sampled from an adult man with Graves' ophthalmopathy.

About this clonotype itself: A read error may be the cause here, since a much bigger clone is one base away. The CDR3 ends on some other residue instead of the conserved phenylalanine or tryptophan, so this is likely a read error. This chain links TRBV7-9 with TRBJ1-2, with 7 bases aligning to TRBD1. The CDR3 consists of 15 residues. J gave up 6 bases and V 7 bases, and 14 bases lay outside the gene matches. The germline V gene encodes CDR1 SEHNR and CDR2 FQNEAQ (reference sequence). The DNA for the CDR3 is TGTGCCAGCAACCTAAGTCCGCAGGGGGGGGATGGCTACACCCTC. Amino acid sequence: CASNLSPQGGDGYTL.

This clonotype has only a few counts. The chain recombines TRBV5-1 with TRBJ1-1; D unresolved. Trimming stripped 4 bases from V and 4 bases from J, with 11 bases between. The CDR3 contains 13 residues. Germline values: CDR1 SGHRS, CDR2 YFSETQ. The chain's CDR3 is CASSLTAATEAFF. The CDR3 nucleotides read TGCGCCAGCAGCCTGACCGCGGCCACTGAAGCTTTCTTT.

This clonotype was picked up many times. The CDR3 protein is CAISATVNTEAFF. CDR3 in DNA: TGTGCCATCAGTGCGACAGTAAACACTGAAGCTTTCTTT. V is TRBV10-3 and J is TRBJ1-1; D possibly corresponds to TRBD1 (5 bases). The germline V and J ends were trimmed by 4 bases and 2 bases, with 8 bases remaining between them. The CDR3 is made up of 13 amino acids. Looked up from germline, CDR1 is ENHRY and CDR2 is SYGVKD.

This clonotype came up many times. The CDR3 reads CASSERGGQETQYF. Here the CDR3 DNA reads TGTGCCAGCAGTGAGAGGGGGGGGCAAGAGACCCAGTACTTC. The chain combines TRBV6-4 with TRBJ2-5; weak D call: TRBD2 (7 bases). Germline V CDR1 and CDR2: MRHNA, SNTAGT. The CDR3 covers 14 residues. V gave up 3 bases and J gave up 2 bases, with 10 bases separating them.

In its sample, this clonotype was seen once. The chain joins TRBV9 to TRBJ1-5; the D gene is possibly TRBD1 (6 bases). Trimming took 4 bases from V and 3 from J, leaving 14 bases between them. Germline V gene sequence: CDR1 SGDLS, CDR2 YYNGEE. CDR3 length: 15 amino acids. For the CDR3, the DNA is TGTGCCAGCAGCTCGAGGGGGGGCCTCAATCAGCCCCAGCATTTT. Translated, it gives CASSSRGGLNQPQHF.

This clonotype was found a few times. The chain employs TRBV2 and TRBJ2-2, with 10 bases matching TRBD1. The CDR3 is 18 amino acids. Germline values: CDR1 SNHLY, CDR2 FYNNEI. V was pared by 3 bases and J by 6 bases, with 13 bases of the junction left unmatched. CDR3 loop: CASSDRGTGARGPGELFF. The DNA of the CDR3 is TGTGCCAGCAGTGATAGGGGGACAGGGGCTAGAGGCCCCGGGGAGCTGTTTTTT.

This clonotype was seen repeatedly, ten times or more. This chain connects TRBV19 to TRBJ2-6; D possibly corresponds to TRBD2 (5 bases). Germline V gene lookup returns CDR1 LNHDA and CDR2 SQIVND (reference sequence). CDR3 size: 15 residues. The ends were cut back, 7 bases at V and 0 bases at J, with 10 bases in the middle. The CDR3 DNA is TGTGCCAGTACCGCCGGGAACTCTGGGGCCAACGTCCTGACTTTC. Protein product: CASTAGNSGANVLTF.

As regards this clonotype: A much larger clone sits a single nucleotide away, making a read error possible. As DNA, the CDR3 is TGTGCCAGCAGCCCCGGACTAGCGGGAGTACAGGCCAACCAAGGGACCCAGTACTTC. This gives the protein CASSPGLAGVQANQGTQYF. The chain couples TRBV11-1 to TRBJ2-5; TRBD2 aligns across 13 bases. This CDR3 contains 19 residues. Germline V gene data show CDR1 as SGHAT and CDR2 as FQDESV (reference sequence).

This clonotype was seen only once. An end of the junction does not agree with germline; a read error may underlie this. The chain combines TRBV7-6 with TRBJ2-6; maybe TRBD1 (5 bases). The germline CDR1 and CDR2 sequences are SGHVS and FNYEAQ. The CDR3 runs 13 residues. The CDR3 DNA sequence: TGTGCCAGCAGCTTAGGGCAGTGGGGCACTGAAGCTTTC. Its protein is CASSLGQWGTEAF. The full variable domain, rest sourced from reference TRBV7-6 and TRBJ2-6, is GAGVSQSPRYKVTKRGQDVALRCDPISGHVSLYWYRQALGQGPEFLTYFNYEAQQDKSGLPNDRFSAERPEGSISTLTIQRTEQRDSAMYRCASSLGQWGTEAFGAGSRLTVL.

The rearrangement links TRBV4-1 to TRBJ1-1, with D maybe TRBD1 (5 bases). V was shortened by 0 bases and J by 3 bases, with 11 bases between the two germline ends. The germline V gene encodes CDR1 MGHRA and CDR2 YSYEKL. The CDR3 has 15 amino acids. This CDR3 reads CASSQDAGKDTEAFF. DNA for the CDR3: TGCGCCAGCAGCCAAGATGCAGGGAAGGACACTGAAGCTTTCTTT.

The V call is TRBV2, the J call TRBJ1-2; D possibly corresponds to TRBD1 (5 bases). The CDR3 runs 15 residues. Germline values: CDR1 SNHLY, CDR2 FYNNEI. V gave up 2 bases and J gave up 5 bases, with 15 bases separating them. CDR3 region: CASSEYSGLQYGYTF. The CDR3 DNA reads as TGTGCCAGCAGTGAATATTCGGGACTCCAATATGGCTACACCTTC.

The chain carries TRBV6-1 and TRBJ1-2; 8 bases are a match to TRBD1. The germline CDR1 and CDR2 sequences are MNHNS and SASEGT. With 8 bases clipped from V and 3 bases from J, the junction kept 11 bases outside the gene matches. The CDR3 is made up of 15 amino acids. CDR3 amino acids: CASRPQGAEDYGYTF. DNA of the CDR3: TGTGCCAGCCGACCGCAGGGGGCGGAAGACTATGGCTACACCTTC.

With regard to this clonotype: Because it lacks the conserved phenylalanine or tryptophan at the end, this CDR3 is likely a read error. The V call is TRBV7-6, the J call TRBJ2-5, with 9 positions matching TRBD2. The CDR3 runs 16 residues. V trimming: 0 bases; J trimming: 7 bases; junction bases outside the gene matches: 9. In germline, CDR1 is SGHVS, CDR2 FNYEAQ. CDR3 residues: CASSLAPSGNGVTQYV. The DNA for the CDR3 is TGTGCCAGCAGCTTAGCGCCTAGCGGGAACGGCGTGACCCAGTACGTC.

The chain carries TRBV10-2 and TRBJ1-3, with D unclear. Trimming removed 4 bases from V and 9 bases from J, with 7 bases in between. The V gene's germline CDR1 is WSHSY and CDR2 SAAADI. This CDR3 spans 11 amino acids. CDR3 protein: CASSGSGTIYF. CDR3 sequence (DNA): TGCGCCAGCAGTGGGAGCGGCACCATATATTTT.

This clonotype was counted at least ten times. The J gene is TRBJ1-4, the V gene TRBV7-8, with D uncertain. Germline V gives CDR1 SGHVS, CDR2 FQNEAQ. There are 13 residues in the CDR3. The V and J ends lost 1 base and 8 bases respectively, with 8 bases between them. The CDR3 here is CASSLVVSEKLFF. The CDR3, as DNA: TGTGCCAGCAGCTTAGTAGTTTCGGAAAAACTGTTTTTT. Complete variable domain (other parts from reference TRBV7-8 and TRBJ1-4): GAGVSQSPRYKVAKRGQDVALRCDPISGHVSLFWYQQALGQGPEFLTYFQNEAQLDKSGLPSDRFFAERPEGSVSTLKIQRTQQEDSAVYLCASSLVVSEKLFFGSGTQLSVL.

CDR3 loop: CATSATGYSNQPQHF. CDR3 nucleotides: TGTGCCACCAGTGCGACAGGGTATAGCAATCAGCCCCAGCATTTT. V gene TRBV24-1 combines with J gene TRBJ1-5, with 7 bases aligning to TRBD1. The germline V gene encodes CDR1 KGHDR and CDR2 SFDVKD. Germline trimming cut 5 bases from V and 0 bases from J; bases unmatched to any gene: 3. The CDR3 is 15 residues long.

This clonotype was seen at least ten times. The chain employs TRBV7-9 and TRBJ1-2; possibly TRBD1 for D (6 bases). CDR1 SEHNR and CDR2 FQNEAQ come from the germline V gene (reference sequence). CDR3 length equals 14 residues. V lost 2 bases and J lost 5, with 12 bases in between. The CDR3 loop reads CASSLRDKQYGYTF. In DNA, the CDR3 is TGTGCCAGCAGCTTAAGGGACAAACAATATGGCTACACCTTC.

This rearrangement joins TRBV29-1 to TRBJ1-2, with 7 positions matching TRBD1. V was pared by 3 bases and J by 6 bases, with 10 bases of the junction left unmatched. Per the germline V gene, CDR1 is SQVTM and CDR2 is ANQGSEA. The CDR3 has 14 amino acids. Here the CDR3 DNA reads TGCAGCGTTGATGGCGACAGGGTATCGGATGGCTACACCTTC. Translated, it gives CSVDGDRVSDGYTF.

This clonotype has at least ten counts. The chain recombines TRBV5-6 with TRBJ2-7; TRBD1 matches at 8 bases. Germline V gives CDR1 SGHDT, CDR2 YYEEEE. The trim removed 5 bases at V and 5 bases at J, leaving 6 bases unmatched. The CDR3 extends over 13 amino acids. CDR3 nucleotides: TGTGCCAGCAGACCGACAGGGGCGGACGAGCAGTACTTC. Its protein product is CASRPTGADEQYF.

This clonotype was counted once. The V call is TRBV7-6, the J call TRBJ2-5, with 8 bases lining up with TRBD1. V was pared by 1 base and J by 1 base, with 11 bases of the junction left unmatched. Germline CDR1 is SGHVS and CDR2 is FNYEAQ. The CDR3 loop spans 18 amino acids. The DNA of the CDR3 is TGTGCCAGCAGCTTAGTTTGGGCGACAGGGGTTCGCCAAGAGACCCAGTACTTC. As protein: CASSLVWATGVRQETQYF.

This chain links TRBV7-2 with TRBJ1-1; 11 bases align to TRBD1. This CDR3 spans 17 amino acids. Per the germline V gene, CDR1 is SGHTA and CDR2 is FQGNSA. J gave up 1 base and V 5 bases, and 9 bases lay outside the gene matches. The DNA for the CDR3 is TGTGCCAGCAGCCCATGGACAGGGGGCGCCCGGAACACTGAAGCTTTCTTT. Its protein is CASSPWTGGARNTEAFF. The full variable domain, its missing parts supplied by reference TRBV7-2 and TRBJ1-1, is GAGVSQSPSNKVTEKGKDVELRCDPISGHTALYWYRQSLGQGLEFLIYFQGNSAPDKSGLPSDRFSAERTGGSVSTLTIQRTQQEDSAVYLCASSPWTGGARNTEAFFGQGTRLTVV.

This clonotype was seen a single time. The CDR3 does not close with the conserved phenylalanine or tryptophan, likely indicating a read error. The limits of the CDR3 on the DNA are not certain, so only TCRdb's listed CDR3 is given. The chain carries TRBV7-9 and TRBJ2-6; the D call TRBD1 from the table was never checked on the DNA. Germline-derived CDR1 and CDR2 are SEHNR and FQNEAQ (reference sequence). 11 amino acids form the CDR3, both terminal residues included. CDR3 residues: CASSLVTRRDT.

The gene calls are TRBV29-1 and TRBJ2-5, with a weak D call TRBD1 (6 bases). The CDR3 runs to 14 residues. Per the germline V gene, CDR1 is SQVTM and CDR2 is ANQGSEA. The ends were cut back, 0 bases at V and 0 bases at J, with 8 bases in the middle. The CDR3 sequence is CSVEEYRDQETQYF. The CDR3 DNA sequence: TGCAGCGTTGAAGAGTACAGGGACCAAGAGACCCAGTACTTC.

This clonotype was seen at least ten times. The chain recombines TRBV11-3 with TRBJ2-7; D tentatively fits TRBD1 or TRBD2 (5 bases each). The CDR3 runs to 16 residues. V lost 5 bases and J lost 0, with 17 bases in between. CDR1 is SGHNT, CDR2 YENEEA, per germline. In nucleotides, the CDR3 is TGTGCCAGCAGCCCGCTTTCGGGACGCAGCTCCTACGAGCAGTACTTC. Its translation: CASSPLSGRSSYEQYF. The full variable domain, completed using reference TRBV11-3 and TRBJ2-7, is EAGVVQSPRYKIIEKKQPVAFWCNPISGHNTLYWYLQNLGQGPELLIRYENEEAVDDSQLPKDRFSAERLKGVDSTLKIQPAELGDSAVYLCASSPLSGRSSYEQYFGPGTRLTVT.

The rearrangement links TRBV12-5 to TRBJ2-7, with TRBD1 matching 7 bases. V was pared by 6 bases and J by 4 bases, with 12 bases of the junction left unmatched. This CDR3 contains 15 residues. CDR1 and CDR2 (germline): LGHNT, FRNRAP. CDR3 nucleotides: TGTGCTAGTGGCGCCAGACAGGGCGCTTCGTACGAGCAGTACTTC. This codes for CASGARQGASYEQYF. The entire variable domain, with the rest obtained from reference TRBV12-5 and TRBJ2-7, is as follows: DARVTQTPRHKVTEMGQEVTMRCQPILGHNTVFWYRQTMMQGLELLAYFRNRAPLDDSGMPKDRFSAEMPDATLATLKIQPSEPRDSAVYFCASGARQGASYEQYFGPGTRLTVT.

With regard to this clonotype: It may be a read error: a sequence one base away is much more abundant. The chain is built from TRBV7-3 and TRBJ2-5; possible D gene TRBD2, 5 bases. CDR1 is SGHTA and CDR2 is FQGTGA in the germline V gene. Trimming cost V 8 bases and J 0 bases, with 13 bases left between them. The CDR3 totals 14 residues. Here the CDR3 reads CASASDGNQETQYF. DNA for the CDR3: TGTGCCAGCGCCTCGGACGGGAACCAAGAGACCCAGTACTTC. Full variable domain (rest looked up from reference TRBV7-3 and TRBJ2-5): GAGVSQTPSNKVTEKGKYVELRCDPISGHTALYWYRQSLGQGPEFLIYFQGTGAADDSGLPNDRFFAVRPEGSVSTLKIQRTERGDSAVYLCASASDGNQETQYFGPGTRLLVL.

In its sample, this clonotype was seen a few times. The V call is TRBV20-1, the J call TRBJ2-7; TRBD1 or TRBD2 may be the D gene (6 bases each). Germline CDR1 DFQATT, CDR2 SNEGSKA (reference sequence). This CDR3 has 18 residues. V dropped 1 base and J dropped 7 bases, with 29 bases sitting between them. CDR3 bases: TGCAGTGCTAGAGGGAGGACGGGGGCCGGATTAAATTTGAGGGAGCAGTACTTC. Its protein product is CSARGRTGAGLNLREQYF.